Listed here is a single T cell receptor (beta chain). A much larger clone is a single base away; this may be a read error. CDR1 and CDR2 from the germline V gene are MNHEY and SMNVEV (reference sequence). The CDR3 loop spans 15 amino acids. Trimming took off 5 bases at V and 0 bases at J, with 13 bases between the two ends. The data belong to a study of blood T cells in healthy people across ages. A second 7 to 11 cycle PCR used barcoded and J-beta primers. TCRdb reprocessed the 5' RACE reads via MiXCR and lists one record per CDR3 protein. The sample shows over 500,000 distinct CDR3 sequences, 52% of them seen only once.

The TCR was taken from a woman aged 80 or older in good health. The chain joins TRBV27 to TRBJ1-2, with D perhaps TRBD1 (5 bases). Sequenced sample: blood. The CDR3 loop is CASSARQSANYGYTF. DNA for the CDR3: TGTGCCAGCAGTGCTCGACAGTCAGCTAACTATGGCTACACCTTC.